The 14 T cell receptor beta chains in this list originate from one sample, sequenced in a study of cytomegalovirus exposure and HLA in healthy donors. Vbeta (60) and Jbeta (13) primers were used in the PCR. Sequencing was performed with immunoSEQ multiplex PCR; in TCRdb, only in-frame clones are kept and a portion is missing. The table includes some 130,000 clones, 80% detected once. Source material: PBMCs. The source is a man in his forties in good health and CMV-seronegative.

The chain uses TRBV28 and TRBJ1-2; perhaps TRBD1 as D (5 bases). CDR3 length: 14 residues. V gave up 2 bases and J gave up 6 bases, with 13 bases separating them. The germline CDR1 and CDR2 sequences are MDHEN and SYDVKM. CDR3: CASSLQRQFNGYTF. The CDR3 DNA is TGTGCCAGCAGTTTACAGCGACAGTTCAATGGCTACACCTTC.

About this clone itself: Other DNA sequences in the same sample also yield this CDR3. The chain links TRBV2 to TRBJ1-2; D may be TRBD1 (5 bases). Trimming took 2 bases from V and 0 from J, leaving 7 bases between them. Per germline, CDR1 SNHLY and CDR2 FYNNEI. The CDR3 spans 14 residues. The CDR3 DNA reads TGTGCCAGCAGTGAACAGGGTGCTAACTATGGCTACACCTTC. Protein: CASSEQGANYGYTF.

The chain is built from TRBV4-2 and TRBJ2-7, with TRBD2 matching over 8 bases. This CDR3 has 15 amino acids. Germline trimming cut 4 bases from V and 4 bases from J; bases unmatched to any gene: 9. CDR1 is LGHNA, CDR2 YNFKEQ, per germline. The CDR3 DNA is TGTGCCAGCAGCCCCCGAAGCGGGGGAGAATACGAGCAGTACTTC. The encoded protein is CASSPRSGGEYEQYF.

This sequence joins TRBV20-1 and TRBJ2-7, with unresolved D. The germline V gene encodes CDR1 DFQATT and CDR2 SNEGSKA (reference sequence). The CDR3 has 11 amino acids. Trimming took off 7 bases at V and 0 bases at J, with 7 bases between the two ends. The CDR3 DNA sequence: TGCAGTGTGCCCAGCTCCTACGAGCAGTACTTC. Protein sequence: CSVPSSYEQYF.

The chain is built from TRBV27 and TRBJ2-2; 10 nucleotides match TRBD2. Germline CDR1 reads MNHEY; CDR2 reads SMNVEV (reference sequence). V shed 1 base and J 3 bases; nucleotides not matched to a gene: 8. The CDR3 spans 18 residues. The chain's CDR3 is CASSLWSSGSRYTGELFF. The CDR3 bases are TGTGCCAGCAGTTTATGGTCTAGCGGGAGCCGGTACACCGGGGAGCTGTTTTTT.

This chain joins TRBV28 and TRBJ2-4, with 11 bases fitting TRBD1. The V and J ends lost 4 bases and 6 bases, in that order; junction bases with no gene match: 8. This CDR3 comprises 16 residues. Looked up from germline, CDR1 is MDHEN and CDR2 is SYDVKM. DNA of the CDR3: TGTGCCAGCAGTTACCGGACAGGGGGCATGAGAAACATTCAGTACTTC. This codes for CASSYRTGGMRNIQYF.

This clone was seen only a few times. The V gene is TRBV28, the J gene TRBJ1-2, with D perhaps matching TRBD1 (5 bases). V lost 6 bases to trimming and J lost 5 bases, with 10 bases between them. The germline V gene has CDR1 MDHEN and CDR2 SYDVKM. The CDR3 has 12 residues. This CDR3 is CASSPAGYGYTF. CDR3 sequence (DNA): TGTGCCAGCAGCCCGGCAGGGTATGGCTACACCTTC.

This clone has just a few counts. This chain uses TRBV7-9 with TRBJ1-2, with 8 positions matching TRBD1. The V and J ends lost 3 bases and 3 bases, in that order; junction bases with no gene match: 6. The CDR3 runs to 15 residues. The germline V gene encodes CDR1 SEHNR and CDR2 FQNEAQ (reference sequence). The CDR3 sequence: CASSFGQGSDYGYTF. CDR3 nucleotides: TGTGCCAGCAGCTTCGGACAGGGATCGGACTATGGCTACACCTTC.

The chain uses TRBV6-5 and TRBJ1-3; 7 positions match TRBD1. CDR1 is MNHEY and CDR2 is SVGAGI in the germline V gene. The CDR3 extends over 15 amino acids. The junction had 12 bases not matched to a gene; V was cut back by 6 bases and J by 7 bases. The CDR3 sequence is CASSGSTGFGNTIYF. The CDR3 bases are TGTGCCAGCAGCGGCTCGACAGGGTTTGGTAACACCATATATTTT.

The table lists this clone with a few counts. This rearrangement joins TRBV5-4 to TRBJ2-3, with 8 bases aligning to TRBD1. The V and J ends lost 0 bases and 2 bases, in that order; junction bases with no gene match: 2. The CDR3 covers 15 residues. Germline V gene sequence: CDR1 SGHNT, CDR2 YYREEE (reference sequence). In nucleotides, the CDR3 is TGTGCCAGCAGCTTGGGACAGGGGTACACAGATACGCAGTATTTT. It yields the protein CASSLGQGYTDTQYF. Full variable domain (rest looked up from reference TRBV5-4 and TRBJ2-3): ETGVTQSPTHLIKTRGQQVTLRCSSQSGHNTVSWYQQALGQGPQFIFQYYREEENGRGNFPPRFSGLQFPNYSSELNVNALELDDSALYLCASSLGQGYTDTQYFGPGTRLTVL.

The CDR3 DNA reads as TGTGCCTGGGGTGACAGGGTTTCAGGAAACACCATATATTTT. Amino acid sequence: CAWGDRVSGNTIYF. The J gene is TRBJ1-3, the V gene TRBV30, with 7 positions matching TRBD1. This CDR3 has 14 residues. Germline V gene sequence: CDR1 GTSNPN, CDR2 SVGIG (reference sequence). Trimming took 5 bases from V and 4 from J; bases not matched to a gene: 8.

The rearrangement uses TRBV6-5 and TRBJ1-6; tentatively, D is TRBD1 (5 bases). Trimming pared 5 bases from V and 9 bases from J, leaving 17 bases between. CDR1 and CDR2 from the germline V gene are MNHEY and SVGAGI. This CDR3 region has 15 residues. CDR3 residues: CASSPQGALGSPLHF. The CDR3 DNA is TGTGCCAGCAGTCCGCAGGGCGCCCTAGGTTCACCCCTCCACTTT.

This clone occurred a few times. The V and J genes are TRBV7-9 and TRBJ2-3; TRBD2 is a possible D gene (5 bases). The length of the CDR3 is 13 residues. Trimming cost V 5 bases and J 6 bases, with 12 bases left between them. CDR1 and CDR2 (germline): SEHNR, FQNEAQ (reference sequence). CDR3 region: CASSPSPSDTQYF. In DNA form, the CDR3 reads TGTGCCAGCAGCCCTAGCCCCTCGGATACGCAGTATTTT.

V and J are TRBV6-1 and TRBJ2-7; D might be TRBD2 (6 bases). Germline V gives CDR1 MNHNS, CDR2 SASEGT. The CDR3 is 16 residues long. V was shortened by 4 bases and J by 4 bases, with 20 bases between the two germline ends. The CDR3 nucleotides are TGTGCCAGCAGTGCTACCTCCGGGACTCCGAGGTACGAGCAGTACTTC. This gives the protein CASSATSGTPRYEQYF.